One and the same sample provided the 21 T cell receptor beta chains below, sequenced in a study of cytomegalovirus exposure and HLA in healthy donors. The study ran its PCR with 60 Vbeta and 13 Jbeta primers. The assay was immunoSEQ multiplex PCR, and TCRdb's table has in-frame clones only and misses some. The sample lists 100,000 to 150,000 clones; 60% to 85% were seen once. Sequencing used PBMCs. The receptors derive from a man under 40 in good health and CMV-seronegative.

This chain uses TRBV27 with TRBJ2-3; 11 bases map to TRBD2. The CDR3 loop spans 18 amino acids. With 8 bases clipped from V and 2 bases from J, the junction kept 15 bases outside the gene matches. Germline V CDR1 and CDR2: MNHEY, SMNVEV (reference sequence). The CDR3 loop reads CASALRAGTSGLTDTQYF. CDR3 coding DNA: TGTGCCAGCGCCCTGAGGGCGGGGACTAGCGGACTCACAGATACGCAGTATTTT.

This chain joins TRBV9 and TRBJ2-6; D unresolved. The length of the CDR3 is 14 residues. Germline assignment: CDR1 SGDLS and CDR2 YYNGEE. Trimming took off 2 bases at V and 0 bases at J, with 3 bases between the two ends. The CDR3 reads CASSVLSGANVLTF. DNA of the CDR3: TGTGCCAGCAGCGTCCTCTCTGGGGCCAACGTCCTGACTTTC. The entire variable domain, with the rest obtained from reference TRBV9 and TRBJ2-6, is as follows: DSGVTQTPKHLITATGQRVTLRCSPRSGDLSVYWYQQSLDQGLQFLIQYYNGEERAKGNILERFSAQQFPDLHSELNLSSLELGDSALYFCASSVLSGANVLTFGAGSRLTVL.

The chain combines TRBV9 with TRBJ1-2; weak D call: TRBD1 (5 bases). The CDR3 has 17 residues. V lost 3 bases and J lost 4, with 22 bases in between. Germline V gene data show CDR1 as SGDLS and CDR2 as YYNGEE. CDR3 protein: CASSELGDFSGGYGYTF. CDR3 coding DNA: TGTGCCAGCAGCGAGTTGGGGGACTTCTCAGGAGGCTATGGCTACACCTTC.

This clone appeared a single time. The CDR3 end shows no conserved phenylalanine or tryptophan, and so a read error is likely. This chain uses TRBV18 with TRBJ1-6; 7 bases map to TRBD1. Germline loops: CDR1 KGHSH, CDR2 LQKENI. This CDR3 contains 17 residues. Unmatched junction bases numbered 9, after V lost 5 bases and J lost 2 bases. In DNA, the CDR3 is TGTGCCAGCTCAGATGGGACAGAGACAACCTATAATTCACCCCTCCACTTG. This codes for CASSDGTETTYNSPLHL.

This clone was seen a handful of times. The V gene is TRBV19, the J gene TRBJ1-1, with a tentative D call TRBD1 (5 bases). V dropped 0 bases and J dropped 5 bases, with 13 bases sitting between them. The CDR3 spans 15 residues. Germline loops: CDR1 LNHDA, CDR2 SQIVND (reference sequence). The CDR3 protein is CASSIDGGRRTEAFF. CDR3 coding DNA: TGTGCCAGTAGTATAGACGGGGGGAGAAGGACTGAAGCTTTCTTT.

The gene calls are TRBV30 and TRBJ1-5; 8 bases map to TRBD1. The CDR3 totals 14 residues. With 0 bases clipped from V and 6 bases from J, the junction kept 4 bases outside the gene matches. Germline assignment: CDR1 GTSNPN and CDR2 SVGIG (reference sequence). The CDR3 coding sequence is TGTGCCTGGAGTGTTGGACAGGGAGTTCAGCCCCAGCATTTT. Protein sequence: CAWSVGQGVQPQHF.

The chain recombines TRBV7-2 with TRBJ1-2; TRBD1 matches at 8 bases. The CDR3 loop spans 13 amino acids. CDR1 SGHTA and CDR2 FQGNSA come from the germline V gene. V gave up 9 bases and J gave up 3 bases; unmatched junction bases: 6. The DNA for the CDR3 is TGTGCCAGTCAGGGACAGGTCGACTATGGCTACACCTTC. This gives the protein CASQGQVDYGYTF.

This clone showed up just once. V is TRBV7-2 and J is TRBJ1-5; D is unclear. Germline CDR1 and CDR2: SGHTA and FQGNSA. This CDR3 region has 13 residues. V was trimmed by 7 bases and J by 1 base, leaving 8 bases between them. In DNA, the CDR3 is TGTGCCAGCAACCGGGAAAGCAATCAGCCCCAGCATTTT. Protein: CASNRESNQPQHF.

The genes are TRBV5-4 and TRBJ1-4; D is possibly TRBD1 (6 bases). The V and J ends lost 2 bases and 5 bases respectively, with 10 bases between them. Germline assignment: CDR1 SGHNT and CDR2 YYREEE (reference sequence). There are 14 residues in the CDR3. This CDR3 is CASSLQGRNEKLFF. DNA of the CDR3: TGTGCCAGCAGCTTACAGGGCAGGAATGAAAAACTGTTTTTT.

This rearrangement joins TRBV5-4 to TRBJ2-5; 11 positions match TRBD2. Germline values: CDR1 SGHNT, CDR2 YYREEE (reference sequence). With 0 bases clipped from V and 2 bases from J, the junction kept 3 bases outside the gene matches. The CDR3 is 16 amino acids. DNA of the CDR3: TGTGCCAGCAGCTTGGAACTAGCGGGGGCGCAAGAGACCCAGTACTTC. This translates into CASSLELAGAQETQYF.

This clone has just a few counts. This sequence joins TRBV7-6 and TRBJ2-1, with D tentatively TRBD1 (6 bases). Deletions cut 4 bases from V and 4 bases from J, with 8 bases between. CDR3 length: 13 residues. Germline loops: CDR1 SGHVS, CDR2 FNYEAQ. Written as DNA, the CDR3 is TGTGCCAGCAGCTCACAGGGTTACAATGAGCAGTTCTTC. This codes for CASSSQGYNEQFF.

V usage is TRBV6-1 and J usage is TRBJ2-7; 7 bases line up with TRBD1. Germline CDR1 and CDR2: MNHNS and SASEGT. The CDR3 extends over 15 amino acids. The V gene end was trimmed by 4 bases and the J gene end by 0 bases; junction bases not matched to a gene: 6. The CDR3 region is CASSGTGWLSYEQYF. CDR3 bases: TGTGCCAGCAGTGGGACAGGCTGGCTCTCCTACGAGCAGTACTTC.

The chain is built from TRBV9 and TRBJ1-2; the D is unclear. Between the trimmed V and J ends, which lost 2 bases and 3 bases, there was a span of 8 bases. There are 13 residues in the CDR3. Germline V gene data show CDR1 as SGDLS and CDR2 as YYNGEE. CDR3 sequence: CASSVKEYYGYTF. The CDR3 region has the DNA TGTGCCAGCAGCGTTAAAGAGTACTATGGCTACACCTTC. Full variable domain (remainder filled in from reference TRBV9 and TRBJ1-2): DSGVTQTPKHLITATGQRVTLRCSPRSGDLSVYWYQQSLDQGLQFLIQYYNGEERAKGNILERFSAQQFPDLHSELNLSSLELGDSALYFCASSVKEYYGYTFGSGTRLTVV.

J is TRBJ1-2 and V is TRBV5-4; tentative D call: TRBD1 (5 bases). The CDR3 has 14 amino acids. The germline V gene encodes CDR1 SGHNT and CDR2 YYREEE (reference sequence). V lost 2 bases, J lost 4 bases, and 12 bases lay in between. The CDR3 DNA is TGTGCCAGCAGCTTAAAGGGGCAGAGCTATGGCTACACCTTC. This codes for CASSLKGQSYGYTF.

The DNA of the CDR3 is TGCGCCAGCAGCCAAAGGCAACTCGGGGGTATTGGGAACACTGAAGCTTTCTTT. Its translation is CASSQRQLGGIGNTEAFF. The chain has TRBV4-1 and TRBJ1-1; D might be TRBD1 (5 bases). Trimming shortened V by 2 bases and J by 1 base, and 20 bases separated the two germline ends. The CDR3 is made up of 18 amino acids. Germline CDR1 reads MGHRA; CDR2 reads YSYEKL.

This sequence joins TRBV7-3 and TRBJ2-7; TRBD2 matches at 15 bases. With V trimmed by 4 bases and J by 4 bases, 8 bases remained unmatched. The V gene's germline CDR1 is SGHTA and CDR2 FQGTGA. The CDR3 is made up of 17 amino acids. This CDR3 is CASSSLGLAGGEYEQYF. DNA for the CDR3: TGTGCCAGCAGCTCCCTGGGACTAGCGGGGGGCGAATACGAGCAGTACTTC.

The chain joins TRBV4-2 to TRBJ2-1; TRBD2 matches at 12 bases. The CDR3 runs to 19 residues. Per the germline V gene, CDR1 is LGHNA and CDR2 is YNFKEQ. V lost 0 bases to trimming and J lost 8 bases; unmatched junction nucleotides: 14. This CDR3 is CASSQDLAGLAGGPDEQFF. CDR3 in DNA: TGTGCCAGCAGCCAAGATCTTGCTGGTCTAGCGGGGGGGCCCGATGAGCAGTTCTTC.

On this clone itself: An end of the junction differs from the germline gene, which may be a read error. The chain joins TRBV5-1 to TRBJ2-7; 8 bases map to TRBD2. Germline-derived CDR1 and CDR2 are SGHRS and YFSETQ. This CDR3 contains 17 residues. The CDR3 DNA reads TGCGCCAGCGGCTTGGGACCCTCTACTAGCGGTTCCTACGAGCAGTACTTC. Its translation is CASGLGPSTSGSYEQYF.

This clone was counted between two and nine times. The rearrangement uses TRBV5-6 and TRBJ1-4, with D perhaps matching TRBD1 (6 bases). Per the germline V gene, CDR1 is SGHDT and CDR2 is YYEEEE. The CDR3 is 14 residues long. Trimming cost V 5 bases and J 8 bases, with 16 bases left between them. The CDR3 here is CASSNRERAEKLFF. CDR3 nucleotides: TGTGCCAGCAGTAACAGGGAAAGGGCCGAAAAACTGTTTTTT.

Here the CDR3 reads CASSTSGTGLYTDTQYF. The CDR3 region has the DNA TGTGCCAGTAGTACCTCCGGGACGGGACTTTACACAGATACGCAGTATTTT. V is TRBV19 and J is TRBJ2-3, with a tentative D call TRBD2 (6 bases). V was trimmed by 4 bases and J by 2 bases, leaving 19 bases between them. The CDR3 contains 17 residues. The germline V gene has CDR1 LNHDA and CDR2 SQIVND (reference sequence). Based on the CDR3 plus reference TRBV19 and TRBJ2-3, the full variable domain is DGGITQSPKYLFRKEGQNVTLSCEQNLNHDAMYWYRQDPGQGLRLIYYSQIVNDFQKGDIAEGYSVSREKKESFPLTVTSAQKNPTAFYLCASSTSGTGLYTDTQYFGPGTRLTVL.

The V and J genes are TRBV7-3 and TRBJ2-3; D is ambiguous. CDR1 is SGHTA and CDR2 is FQGTGA in the germline V gene. With 2 bases removed from V and 0 bases from J, the gap between germline ends came to 6 bases. CDR3 length equals 14 residues. DNA of the CDR3: TGTGCCAGCAGCTTAGGGCCGAGCACAGATACGCAGTATTTT. Its translation is CASSLGPSTDTQYF. The whole variable domain, filled in from reference TRBV7-3 and TRBJ2-3, reads GAGVSQTPSNKVTEKGKYVELRCDPISGHTALYWYRQSLGQGPEFLIYFQGTGAADDSGLPNDRFFAVRPEGSVSTLKIQRTERGDSAVYLCASSLGPSTDTQYFGPGTRLTVL.